The 28 T cell receptor beta chains in this list originate from one sample, sequenced in a study of blood T cells in healthy people across ages. A sample-barcoded 5' primer and a J-beta primer mix were used in a second PCR of roughly 7 to 11 cycles. TCRdb re-called the 5' RACE reads with MiXCR, one entry per CDR3 protein. The repertoire includes around 1,900,000 distinct CDR3 sequences, roughly 43% of them detected once, and 20% to 25% sits in the top ten. Sequenced sample: blood. These receptors were taken from a human donor in good health.

This clonotype appeared a few times. This rearrangement joins TRBV7-9 to TRBJ2-5, with D possibly matching TRBD2 (6 bases). The CDR3 has 12 residues. Deletions cut 1 base from V and 11 bases from J, with 11 bases between. Per germline, CDR1 SEHNR and CDR2 FQNEAQ (reference sequence). CDR3 in amino acids: CASSLDSGEQYF. As DNA, the CDR3 is TGTGCCAGCAGCTTAGACTCGGGGGAGCAGTACTTC. Drawing the rest from reference TRBV7-9 and TRBJ2-5, the complete variable domain is DTGVSQNPRHKITKRGQNVTFRCDPISEHNRLYWYRQTLGQGPEFLTYFQNEAQLEKSRLLSDRFSAERPKGSFSTLEIQRTEQGDSAMYLCASSLDSGEQYFGPGTRLLVL.

This chain uses TRBV27 with TRBJ2-1; D could derive from TRBD1 or TRBD2 (7 bases each). The length of the CDR3 is 17 residues. The V end lost 2 bases, the J end lost 4 bases, and 18 bases lay between the germline ends. The germline V gene encodes CDR1 MNHEY and CDR2 SMNVEV (reference sequence). The DNA of the CDR3 is TGTGCCAGCAGTTTAAGGTCAGGGGGGGTCCTATACAATGAGCAGTTCTTC. Translated, it gives CASSLRSGGVLYNEQFF.

The genes are TRBV7-2 and TRBJ2-2, with a tentative D call TRBD2 (6 bases). From germline, CDR1 is SGHTA and CDR2 FQGNSA. The CDR3 sequence is 14 residues long. The ends were cut back, 11 bases at V and 5 bases at J, with 18 bases in the middle. As DNA, the CDR3 is TGTGCCTCAGGGACCCCTGCGGGGACCGGGGAGCTGTTTTTT. Amino acid sequence: CASGTPAGTGELFF. Full variable domain (outside the CDR3, taken from reference TRBV7-2 and TRBJ2-2): GAGVSQSPSNKVTEKGKDVELRCDPISGHTALYWYRQSLGQGLEFLIYFQGNSAPDKSGLPSDRFSAERTGGSVSTLTIQRTQQEDSAVYLCASGTPAGTGELFFGEGSRLTVL.

The genes are TRBV6-2 or TRBV6-3 and TRBJ1-2; D possibly corresponds to TRBD1 (6 bases). Germline loops: CDR1 MNHEY, CDR2 SVGEGT. The CDR3 sequence is 16 residues long. Deletions cut 5 bases from V and 7 bases from J, with 23 bases between. CDR3 protein: CASSDPGPTGTSGYTF. CDR3 nucleotide sequence: TGTGCCAGCAGTGACCCTGGACCAACAGGGACGAGTGGCTACACCTTC.

The CDR3 region is CASSPNTLAGGRGEQFF. For the CDR3, the DNA is TGCGCCAGCAGCCCCAATACCTTAGCGGGGGGCCGGGGTGAGCAGTTCTTC. This sequence joins TRBV5-1 and TRBJ2-1; TRBD2 aligns across 10 bases. CDR1 SGHRS and CDR2 YFSETQ come from the germline V gene. CDR3 length: 17 amino acids. After removal of 4 bases from V and 9 bases from J, the junction contained 16 bases not matched to a gene.

This clonotype has just a few counts. The V and J genes are TRBV10-3 and TRBJ1-5; no clear D. With 2 bases removed from V and 4 bases from J, the gap between germline ends came to 12 bases. The CDR3 is made up of 15 amino acids. In germline, CDR1 is ENHRY, CDR2 SYGVKD. The CDR3 DNA follows: TGTGCCATCAGTGAGCCCGACGGGGAAAATCAGCCCCAGCATTTT. Translating it yields CAISEPDGENQPQHF.

The chain carries TRBV7-8 and TRBJ2-4; 11 bases match TRBD2. The J call could be wrong; TRBJ2-5 is a better fit for the DNA end. The V gene's germline CDR1 is SGHVS and CDR2 FQNEAQ. CDR3 size: 18 residues. CDR3 loop: CASSPVFPLTSGEETQYF. In DNA form, the CDR3 reads TGTGCCAGCAGCCCAGTTTTCCCATTGACTAGCGGGGAAGAGACCCAGTACTTC.

This clonotype was observed once. The rearrangement joins TRBV5-1 to TRBJ1-1, with D possibly TRBD1 on 6 matching bases. CDR3 length equals 14 residues. From germline, CDR1 is SGHRS and CDR2 YFSETQ. The V and J ends lost 5 bases and 1 base respectively, with 12 bases between them. CDR3 sequence: CASRPGQSNTEAFF. The CDR3 coding sequence is TGCGCCAGCAGGCCGGGACAATCGAACACTGAAGCTTTCTTT.

This clonotype occurred a few times. CDR3 DNA: TGTGCCAGCAGCTTAGGACCCTCAGGGAGGTGGACCGGGGAGCTGTTTTTT. Protein product: CASSLGPSGRWTGELFF. This sequence joins TRBV7-9 and TRBJ2-2, with D perhaps TRBD2 (6 bases). V was shortened by 1 base and J by 5 bases, with 17 bases between the two germline ends. The CDR3 covers 17 residues. CDR1 and CDR2 from the germline V gene are SEHNR and FQNEAQ (reference sequence).

This chain links TRBV12-3 or TRBV12-4 with TRBJ1-5, with D maybe TRBD1 (6 bases). This CDR3 spans 16 amino acids. V was clipped by 1 base and J by 5 bases, with 15 bases between them. CDR3 nucleotide sequence: TGTGCCAGCAGTTTAGTAGCGGGACACTTTTATCAGCCCCAGCATTTT. This encodes CASSLVAGHFYQPQHF.

This clonotype showed up just a few times. The V call is TRBV7-9, the J call TRBJ2-1, with TRBD2 identical over 7 bases. The J segment lost 3 bases and the V segment lost 4 bases, leaving 9 bases of the junction unmatched. The CDR3 sequence is 16 residues long. Per germline, CDR1 SEHNR and CDR2 FQNEAQ (reference sequence). The CDR3 bases are TGTGCCAGCAGCTCACAGGAGCGGGGAGGCTACAATGAGCAGTTCTTC. It is translated as CASSSQERGGYNEQFF.

The rearrangement links TRBV9 to TRBJ2-1; D is ambiguous. Trimming pared 1 base from V and 2 bases from J, leaving 4 bases between. The CDR3 runs 13 residues. The germline gives CDR1 SGDLS, CDR2 YYNGEE. The DNA of the CDR3 is TGTGCCAGCAGCGTAACCGCCTACAATGAGCAGTTCTTC. Its translation: CASSVTAYNEQFF.

The rearrangement joins TRBV28 to TRBJ1-1, with TRBD1 matching 7 bases. Germline CDR1 is MDHEN and CDR2 is SYDVKM. The J segment lost 4 bases and the V segment lost 8 bases, leaving 10 bases of the junction unmatched. The CDR3 spans 14 residues. The CDR3 sequence: CASLGGGDITEAFF. CDR3 DNA sequence: TGTGCCAGCCTTGGAGGGGGCGATATCACTGAAGCTTTCTTT. Together with reference TRBV28 and TRBJ1-1, the CDR3 gives the full variable domain: DVKVTQSSRYLVKRTGEKVFLECVQDMDHENMFWYRQDPGLGLRLIYFSYDVKMKEKGDIPEGYSVSREKKERFSLILESASTNQTSMYLCASLGGGDITEAFFGQGTRLTVV.

This clonotype showed up just a few times. This chain links TRBV6-2 or TRBV6-3 with TRBJ2-4, with a possible D match to TRBD1 (6 bases). The CDR3 is 15 amino acids. Looked up from germline, CDR1 is MNHEY and CDR2 is SVGEGT. V was trimmed by 4 bases and J by 5 bases, leaving 15 bases between them. This CDR3 reads CASSFSQGWQNIQYF. Written as DNA, the CDR3 is TGTGCCAGCAGTTTCTCCCAGGGGTGGCAAAACATTCAGTACTTC.

This clonotype was observed a few times. In DNA, the CDR3 is TGTGCCAGCAGTATGGGTAGTGACACTGAAGCTTTCTTT. This translates into CASSMGSDTEAFF. The chain carries TRBV27 and TRBJ1-1; D unclear. Per germline, CDR1 MNHEY and CDR2 SMNVEV (reference sequence). This CDR3 has 13 amino acids. The ends were cut back, 5 bases at V and 3 bases at J, with 10 bases in the middle.

The chain is built from TRBV29-1 and TRBJ2-1, with 11 bases that match TRBD2. Germline values: CDR1 SQVTM, CDR2 ANQGSEA. There are 12 residues in the CDR3. Trimming removed 7 bases from V and 9 bases from J; junction bases left unmatched: 5. CDR3 sequence (DNA): TGCAGCGCTGGGACTAGCGGTGGTGAGCAGTTCTTC. Its protein is CSAGTSGGEQFF.

This clonotype was counted between two and nine times. A junction end diverges from the germline sequence, so it may reflect a read error. This chain uses TRBV12-3 or TRBV12-4 with TRBJ1-3; D call uncertain. The CDR3 covers 10 residues. The chain's CDR3 is CASVGTTIYF. CDR3 sequence (DNA): TGTGCCAGCGTAGGAACCACCATATATTTT.

This clonotype appeared many times. The chain combines TRBV5-5 with TRBJ2-7; D uncertain. CDR3 length: 18 amino acids. V was clipped by 1 base and J by 0 bases, with 20 bases between them. Germline V lookup: CDR1 SGHKS, CDR2 YYEKEE (reference sequence). The CDR3 loop is CASSLYPSSEHLSYEQYF. In DNA, the CDR3 is TGTGCCAGCAGCTTGTACCCTTCCTCGGAACACCTCTCCTACGAGCAGTACTTC.

A few counts support this clonotype. The rearrangement links TRBV6-1 to TRBJ2-7; D is possibly TRBD1 (5 bases). CDR1 is MNHNS and CDR2 is SASEGT in the germline V gene. Trimming shortened V by 3 bases and J by 2 bases, and 14 bases separated the two germline ends. This CDR3 is 15 amino acids long. The CDR3 loop reads CASSDPGSSPYEQYF. Here the CDR3 DNA reads TGTGCCAGCAGTGACCCAGGGTCATCTCCCTACGAGCAGTACTTC.

A few counts support this clonotype. A read error is possible here, since a much larger clone lies one base away. J is TRBJ2-3 and V is TRBV9; D tentatively reads TRBD1 or TRBD2 (6 bases each). Trimming took 4 bases from V and 0 from J, leaving 18 bases between them. The CDR3 runs 17 residues. CDR1 SGDLS and CDR2 YYNGEE come from the germline V gene. The CDR3 DNA follows: TGTGCCAGCAGCTCGCAGGAGGGGGTCTCTAGCACAGATACGCAGTATTTT. Protein: CASSSQEGVSSTDTQYF.

This clonotype was observed a handful of times. The chain carries TRBV10-3 and TRBJ2-2, with D perhaps matching TRBD2 (5 bases). The germline V gene has CDR1 ENHRY and CDR2 SYGVKD. Trimming pared 0 bases from V and 7 bases from J, leaving 12 bases between. The CDR3 totals 15 residues. CDR3 loop: CAISESSGSGGELFF. The CDR3 DNA reads as TGTGCCATCAGTGAGTCGTCGGGGTCCGGCGGGGAGCTGTTTTTT.

This clonotype was picked up one time. This chain links TRBV13 with TRBJ1-2; tentatively, D is TRBD1 (5 bases). This CDR3 spans 14 amino acids. Germline-derived CDR1 and CDR2 are PRHDT and FYEKMQ (reference sequence). V gave up 0 bases and J gave up 3 bases, with 8 bases separating them. DNA for the CDR3: TGTGCCAGCAGCTTAGGGATCAGGGACTATGGCTACACCTTC. Translating it yields CASSLGIRDYGYTF.

V is TRBV7-2 and J is TRBJ2-7, with a tentative D call TRBD2 (5 bases). Germline-derived CDR1 and CDR2 are SGHTA and FQGNSA. V was trimmed by 4 bases and J by 3 bases, leaving 13 bases between them. The CDR3 length is 14 residues. The CDR3 DNA sequence: TGTGCCAGCAGCTCATCCTTGGGAGTCTACGAGCAGTACTTC. This encodes CASSSSLGVYEQYF.

V gene TRBV15 combines with J gene TRBJ1-2, with a possible D match to TRBD1 (5 bases). Per germline, CDR1 LNHNV and CDR2 YYDKDF (reference sequence). Trimming took off 5 bases at V and 0 bases at J, with 7 bases between the two ends. There are 13 residues in the CDR3. The DNA for the CDR3 is TGTGCCACCAGCCTGGACACTAACTATGGCTACACCTTC. It is translated as CATSLDTNYGYTF.

The V and J genes are TRBV29-1 and TRBJ1-2, with D tentatively TRBD1 (5 bases). Looked up from germline, CDR1 is SQVTM and CDR2 is ANQGSEA. V lost 0 bases to trimming and J lost 1 base, with 9 bases between them. The CDR3 is made up of 14 amino acids. CDR3 in amino acids: CSVEDRGGNYGYTF. The CDR3, as DNA: TGCAGCGTTGAAGATAGGGGCGGTAACTATGGCTACACCTTC.

This clonotype came up once. The chain joins TRBV4-1 to TRBJ1-4, with TRBD1 identical over 12 bases. V gave up 0 bases and J gave up 5 bases; unmatched junction bases: 10. This CDR3 region has 19 residues. Germline V gene data show CDR1 as MGHRA and CDR2 as YSYEKL. In nucleotides, the CDR3 is TGCGCCAGCAGCCAAGATGGCGGGACAGGGGGCAGAGAAAATGAAAAACTGTTTTTT. The encoded protein is CASSQDGGTGGRENEKLFF.

The gene calls are TRBV20-1 and TRBJ2-3, with 10 positions matching TRBD2. CDR1 and CDR2 from the germline V gene are DFQATT and SNEGSKA (reference sequence). This CDR3 is 15 amino acids long. Trimming removed 6 bases from V and 5 bases from J; junction bases left unmatched: 11. The CDR3 region is CSAPSGGAVGDTQYF. The CDR3 DNA follows: TGCAGTGCCCCAAGCGGGGGGGCCGTTGGAGATACGCAGTATTTT.

V and J are TRBV7-2 and TRBJ2-3; D might be TRBD2 (6 bases). CDR1 and CDR2 (germline): SGHTA, FQGNSA. The germline V and J ends were trimmed by 1 base and 2 bases, with 10 bases remaining between them. This CDR3 has 15 residues. The CDR3, as DNA: TGTGCCAGCAGCTTAGACTTGGACTACACAGATACGCAGTATTTT. It translates to CASSLDLDYTDTQYF.